This T cell receptor (beta chain) was profiled in a study of cytomegalovirus exposure and HLA in healthy donors. Sequencing was performed with immunoSEQ multiplex PCR; in TCRdb, only in-frame clones are kept and a portion is missing. The profile shows 120,000 or so clones, approximately 89% of them singletons. V was pared by 4 bases and J by 10 bases, with 12 bases between. The germline CDR1 and CDR2 sequences are SGDLS and YYNGEE. The CDR3 spans 12 residues. Sequencing was done on a sample of PBMCs. This TCR came from a young woman in good health and CMV-seronegative. The chain links TRBV9 to TRBJ2-1; maybe TRBD1 (5 bases). In nucleotides, the CDR3 is TGTGCCAGCAGCATAACGGACACCGAGCAGTTCTTC. It specifies CASSITDTEQFF.